Given below is one T cell receptor beta chain in context. The assay was immunoSEQ multiplex PCR, and TCRdb's table has in-frame clones only and misses some. The table includes approximately 84,000 clones, around 94% detected once. These data belong to a study of T cell changes during pregnancy in multiple sclerosis. The junction had 1 base not matched to a gene; V was cut back by 6 bases and J by 1 base. The CDR3 has 14 amino acids. The V gene's germline CDR1 is SNHLY and CDR2 FYNNEI. The sequence was obtained from a female donor in good health, enrolled as a control in a pregnancy study. This chain links TRBV2 with TRBJ2-3, with 10 bases matching TRBD2. Sample: peripheral blood, taken in the second trimester of pregnancy. The CDR3 coding sequence is TGTGCCAGCAGGGGGACTAGCGGCACAGATACGCAGTATTTT. The encoded protein is CASRGTSGTDTQYF.